The entry that follows covers one T cell receptor beta chain sequence. This entry is derived from a study of blood T cell repertoires in COVID-19. About the study: Specimens from acute and convalescent COVID-19 originated in the United States, Italy and Spain. Nucleic acid was either cDNA or gDNA, and it came from T cells, B-cell-depleted T cells, or PBMCs.

The CDR3 contains 12 residues. CDR1 is GTSNPN, CDR2 SVGIG, per germline (reference sequence). Trimming cost V 3 bases and J 1 base, with 6 bases left between them. As originally analysed: By means of reference gene primer amplification, nucleated cell counts were estimated. Produced via immunoSEQ multiplex PCR; TCRdb's table is partial and in-frame only. Clone size and the V and J calls come from that table; the DNA yielded D and trimming. This sample has 250,000 or so clones, with less than 90% found just once. The chain has TRBV30 and TRBJ2-5; D might be TRBD1 (5 bases). Material: peripheral blood. The receptor was isolated from a man aged 30-40 years with active or convalescent COVID-19. Here the CDR3 DNA reads TGTGCCTGGAGACAGGTCCAAGAGACCCAGTACTTC. Protein sequence: CAWRQVQETQYF.